This T cell receptor beta chain was recorded in a study of blood T cell repertoires in COVID-19. Study-level information: The United States, Italy and Spain provided the acute and convalescent COVID-19 samples. Sample material is recorded as cDNA or gDNA derived from T cells, B-cell-depleted T cells, or PBMCs.

In the source study's methods: Amplification from reference gene primers served as the basis for estimated nucleated cell counts. This table comes from immunoSEQ multiplex PCR, and its TCRdb copy is limited to in-frame clones, with some not included. The V and J calls and clone size were taken over from that table, and D and trimming were inferred from the DNA. This table has tens of thousands of clones, 70% to 90% appearing once. Germline V gene sequence: CDR1 SNHLY, CDR2 FYNNEI. J was trimmed by 1 base and V by 6 bases; bases with no gene match: 18. This CDR3 has 20 residues. The receptor was derived from an older man with acute or convalescent COVID-19. The sample taken for sequencing was peripheral blood. The chain links TRBV2 to TRBJ1-3; TRBD1 aligns across 10 bases. In DNA form, the CDR3 reads TGTGCCAGCAGCTCTTCGACAGGGGGCAAGATAAAATTTTCTGGAAACACCATATATTTT. Amino acid sequence: CASSSSTGGKIKFSGNTIYF. Supplemented by reference TRBV2 and TRBJ1-3, the full variable domain reads EPEVTQTPSHQVTQMGQEVILRCVPISNHLYFYWYRQILGQKVEFLVSFYNNEISEKSEIFDDQFSVERPDGSNFTLKIRSTKLEDSAMYFCASSSSTGGKIKFSGNTIYFGEGSWLTVV.